This TCR beta chain is drawn from a study of blood T cell repertoires in COVID-19. Everyone who took part was 18 to 89 years old, and they came from 24 US areas. The assay was immunoSEQ multiplex PCR, and TCRdb's table has in-frame clones only and misses some. Of approximately 81,000 clones in the sample, approximately 90% were seen once. V lost 1 base and J lost 2, with 11 bases in between. Germline V lookup: CDR1 SNHLY, CDR2 FYNNEI. CDR3 size: 15 residues. Sample: PBMCs or T cells enriched from blood (not recorded which). V usage is TRBV2 and J usage is TRBJ1-2; no clear D. This receptor was identified in a woman aged 45-60 years with acute COVID-19. The CDR3 loop is CASSEDGRTNYGYTF. As DNA, the CDR3 is TGTGCCAGCAGTGAAGATGGCAGAACCAACTATGGCTACACCTTC.